The clone carrying this TCR beta chain has just a few counts. V lost 1 base, J lost 1 base, and 12 bases lay in between. Germline V CDR1 and CDR2: SGHRS, YFSETQ. CDR3 length: 16 residues. These data belong to a study of identical twins. TCRdb re-derived calls from the 5' RACE reads in MiXCR, one entry per CDR3 protein. The sample consists of roughly 490,000 distinct CDR3 sequences, roughly an eighth of them appearing once. These same records also appear under a second study, on yellow fever vaccine responses in identical twins.

This TCR derives from a woman aged 18 to 35 in good health. The sample taken for sequencing was CD4+ T cells sorted from blood. The chain employs TRBV5-1 and TRBJ2-1; no reliable D call. The CDR3 here is CASSLRPGGSYNEQFF. Written as DNA, the CDR3 is TGCGCCAGCAGCTTGAGGCCCGGTGGTTCCTACAATGAGCAGTTCTTC. Together with reference TRBV5-1 and TRBJ2-1, the CDR3 gives the full variable domain: KAGVTQTPRYLIKTRGQQVTLSCSPISGHRSVSWYQQTPGQGLQFLFEYFSETQRNKGNFPGRFSGRQFSNSRSEMNVSTLELGDSALYLCASSLRPGGSYNEQFFGPGTRLTVL.